Below are 8 T cell receptor beta chains sequenced from a single sample in a study of blood T cell repertoires in COVID-19. Repertoires were generated with immunoSEQ multiplex PCR, while TCRdb's copy carries only in-frame clones and drops some. The sample holds about 140,000 clones; around 80% are singletons and the top ten take about 15%. Sequencing was performed on peripheral blood. All receptors derive from a middle-aged man with acute or convalescent COVID-19.

J is TRBJ1-1 and V is TRBV7-6; D ambiguous. This CDR3 spans 16 amino acids. Germline CDR1 reads SGHVS; CDR2 reads FNYEAQ. V lost 5 bases to trimming and J lost 1 base, with 17 bases between them. CDR3 sequence (DNA): TGTGCCAGCAGCCCTCCTACCGGGTCTCGGAACACTGAAGCTTTCTTT. Residues: CASSPPTGSRNTEAFF.

This chain connects TRBV5-4 to TRBJ1-2, with D tentatively TRBD1 (5 bases). From germline, CDR1 is SGHNT and CDR2 YYREEE (reference sequence). V was clipped by 0 bases and J by 2 bases, with 11 bases between them. This CDR3 is 15 amino acids long. The CDR3 DNA reads TGTGCCAGCAGCTTGGATGGGGGGGTAAACTATGGCTACACCTTC. Its protein product is CASSLDGGVNYGYTF.

J is TRBJ1-2 and V is TRBV6-1, with D unresolved. CDR3 length equals 18 residues. The V and J ends lost 0 bases and 0 bases respectively, with 17 bases between them. Germline CDR1 and CDR2: MNHNS and SASEGT. The CDR3, as DNA: TGTGCCAGCAGTGAAGCTAATTATATGACAACCTCTAACTATGGCTACACCTTC. It specifies CASSEANYMTTSNYGYTF.

The CDR3 coding sequence is TGTGCCAGCAATGGCGGGGCGGGCTACGAGCAGTACTTC. Encoded protein: CASNGGAGYEQYF. V is TRBV2 and J is TRBJ2-7; possible D gene TRBD2, 6 bases. The germline V and J ends were trimmed by 7 bases and 3 bases, with 13 bases remaining between them. Germline loops: CDR1 SNHLY, CDR2 FYNNEI. The CDR3 is 13 amino acids.

This sequence joins TRBV6-4 and TRBJ2-2; the D is unclear. The CDR3 runs to 16 residues. Looked up from germline, CDR1 is MRHNA and CDR2 is SNTAGT. The V and J ends lost 4 bases and 1 base respectively, with 13 bases between them. The CDR3 protein is CASSVPQVRNTGELFF. CDR3 nucleotides: TGTGCCAGCAGTGTTCCCCAGGTTAGGAACACCGGGGAGCTGTTTTTT.

This clone was detected a few times. The V gene is TRBV12-3 or TRBV12-4, the J gene TRBJ1-1; perhaps TRBD1 as D (6 bases). V shed 2 bases and J shed 3 bases, with 7 bases lying between them. This CDR3 region has 13 residues. The CDR3 nucleotides are TGTGCCAGCAGTTTAACAGGGTACACTGAAGCTTTCTTT. Translating gives CASSLTGYTEAFF.

This chain joins TRBV11-1 and TRBJ2-1, with TRBD1 identical over 7 bases. The CDR3 runs 14 residues. Germline V gene lookup returns CDR1 SGHAT and CDR2 FQDESV (reference sequence). J lost 4 bases, V lost 5 bases, and 5 bases had no gene match. CDR3 residues: CASSPDRAYNEQFF. As DNA, the CDR3 is TGTGCCAGCAGCCCCGACAGGGCGTACAATGAGCAGTTCTTC.

This clone was counted only a few times. J is TRBJ1-1 and V is TRBV3-1 (or the pseudogene TRBV3-2), with a weak D call TRBD1 (5 bases). Germline CDR1 LGHDT, CDR2 YNNKEL (reference sequence). V lost 2 bases to trimming and J lost 5 bases, with 12 bases between them. The CDR3 consists of 14 residues. The CDR3 DNA sequence: TGTGCCAGCAGCCAAACAGGACTAATGACTGAAGCTTTCTTT. It is translated as CASSQTGLMTEAFF.